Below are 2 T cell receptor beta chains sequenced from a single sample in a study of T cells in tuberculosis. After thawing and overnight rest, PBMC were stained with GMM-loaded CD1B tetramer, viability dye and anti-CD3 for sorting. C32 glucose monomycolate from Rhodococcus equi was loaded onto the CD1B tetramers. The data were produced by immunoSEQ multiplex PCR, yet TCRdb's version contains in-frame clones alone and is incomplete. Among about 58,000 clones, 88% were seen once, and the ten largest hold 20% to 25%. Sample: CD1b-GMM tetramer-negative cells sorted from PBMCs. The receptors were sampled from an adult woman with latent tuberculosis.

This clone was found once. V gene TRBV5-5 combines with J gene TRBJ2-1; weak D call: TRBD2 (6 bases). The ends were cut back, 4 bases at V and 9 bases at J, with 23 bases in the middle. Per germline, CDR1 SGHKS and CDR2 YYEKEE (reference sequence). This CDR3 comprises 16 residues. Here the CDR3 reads CASSVIPGPSAREQFF. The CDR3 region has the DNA TGTGCCAGCAGCGTAATCCCAGGGCCTAGCGCGCGTGAGCAGTTCTTC. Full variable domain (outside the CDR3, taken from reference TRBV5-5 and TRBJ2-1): DAGVTQSPTHLIKTRGQQVTLRCSPISGHKSVSWYQQVLGQGPQFIFQYYEKEERGRGNFPDRFSARQFPNYSSELNVNALLLGDSALYLCASSVIPGPSAREQFFGPGTRLTVL.

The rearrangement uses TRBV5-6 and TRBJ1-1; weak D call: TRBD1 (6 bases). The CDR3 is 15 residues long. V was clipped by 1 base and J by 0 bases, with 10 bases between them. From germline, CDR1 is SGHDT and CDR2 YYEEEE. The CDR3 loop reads CASSLRKGVNTEAFF. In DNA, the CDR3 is TGTGCCAGCAGCTTGAGAAAGGGGGTGAACACTGAAGCTTTCTTT.